Presented here are 16 T cell receptor beta chains from one specimen sequenced in a study of cytomegalovirus exposure and HLA in healthy donors. 60 Vbeta and 13 Jbeta primers were used in PCR. Profiling relied on immunoSEQ multiplex PCR, and the TCRdb table lists in-frame clones only, not all of them. In the table there are approximately 150,000 clones, 75% of which are singletons. Sequencing input: PBMCs. These TCRs come from a male donor in good health and CMV-seronegative.

The chain recombines TRBV10-1 with TRBJ2-1; maybe TRBD1 (5 bases). The V end lost 3 bases, the J end lost 0 bases, and 9 bases lay between the germline ends. The germline CDR1 and CDR2 sequences are WNHNN and SYGVQD (reference sequence). The CDR3 is made up of 15 amino acids. The CDR3 nucleotides read TGCGCCAGCAGTGAATACAGGTGCTCCTACAATGAGCAGTTCTTC. Its protein is CASSEYRCSYNEQFF.

The chain has TRBV6-1 and TRBJ2-5, with 10 bases matching TRBD2. The DNA end is a closer match to TRBJ2-7, so the J assignment may be wrong. The CDR3 extends over 16 amino acids. In germline, CDR1 is MNHNS, CDR2 SASEGT. The CDR3 sequence is CASSAGTSVITYEQYF. The CDR3 DNA sequence: TGTGCCAGCAGTGCTGGGACTAGCGTTATTACCTACGAGCAGTACTTC.

The genes are TRBV5-4 and TRBJ1-1; 9 bases align to TRBD1. With 2 bases clipped from V and 5 bases from J, the junction kept 4 bases outside the gene matches. Germline-derived CDR1 and CDR2 are SGHNT and YYREEE (reference sequence). The CDR3 runs to 14 residues. The CDR3 loop is CASSFLTGGTEAFF. The DNA of the CDR3 is TGTGCCAGCAGCTTCCTGACAGGGGGGACTGAAGCTTTCTTT.

V and J are TRBV19 and TRBJ2-7, with TRBD2 as a possible D gene (6 bases). The germline V gene has CDR1 LNHDA and CDR2 SQIVND (reference sequence). V dropped 5 bases and J dropped 1 base, with 12 bases sitting between them. This CDR3 contains 14 residues. The CDR3 DNA reads TGTGCCAGTAGTGGTTTTAGCGGATCCTACGAGCAGTACTTC. It translates to CASSGFSGSYEQYF.

The chain is built from TRBV7-2 and TRBJ2-1, with D possibly matching TRBD2 (7 bases). This CDR3 spans 13 amino acids. The germline CDR1 and CDR2 sequences are SGHTA and FQGNSA. Between the trimmed V and J ends, which lost 6 bases and 6 bases, there was a span of 12 bases. The CDR3 DNA is TGTGCCAGCAGTTGGGGAGGGGGCAATGAGCAGTTCTTC. This encodes CASSWGGGNEQFF.

The gene calls are TRBV6-5 and TRBJ2-7; a weak D match, TRBD1 (5 bases). This CDR3 is 14 amino acids long. The V and J ends lost 6 bases and 0 bases respectively, with 12 bases between them. Germline values: CDR1 MNHEY, CDR2 SVGAGI. The CDR3 nucleotides read TGTGCCAGCAGCCCGCTGACAGACTCCTACGAGCAGTACTTC. Translated: CASSPLTDSYEQYF.

This clone came up a few times. The chain links TRBV9 to TRBJ2-3; 9 bases agree with TRBD2. The CDR3 is 16 amino acids. V shed 0 bases, J shed 1 base, and the junction held 3 bases outside the gene matches. Germline CDR1 and CDR2: SGDLS and YYNGEE. The chain's CDR3 is CASSVAAGGGTDTQYF. The CDR3 DNA reads TGTGCCAGCAGCGTAGCGGCGGGAGGGGGCACAGATACGCAGTATTTT.

The chain combines TRBV4-3 with TRBJ2-3; 9 nucleotides agree with TRBD2. Germline V gene lookup returns CDR1 LGHNA and CDR2 YSLEER. V lost 3 bases and J lost 8; bases outside the gene matches: 12. This CDR3 is built from 16 residues. The CDR3 protein is CASSQGSGRNYATQYF. In nucleotides, the CDR3 is TGCGCCAGCAGCCAGGGTAGCGGGAGAAATTACGCTACGCAGTATTTT.

The rearrangement uses TRBV19 and TRBJ2-7; 8 bases align to TRBD2. J was trimmed by 6 bases and V by 3 bases; bases with no gene match: 7. The CDR3 is 14 amino acids. CDR1 and CDR2 from the germline V gene are LNHDA and SQIVND (reference sequence). CDR3 residues: CASSMGPREGEQYF. The CDR3 nucleotides read TGTGCCAGTAGTATGGGACCTCGGGAGGGCGAGCAGTACTTC.

The gene calls are TRBV5-1 and TRBJ1-1, with D possibly being TRBD1 (6 bases). V lost 4 bases, J lost 3 bases, and 22 bases lay in between. This CDR3 is 17 amino acids long. The germline gives CDR1 SGHRS, CDR2 YFSETQ. The DNA of the CDR3 is TGCGCCAGCAGCCTACTGCCCCCAGGGGACGGGCACACTGAAGCTTTCTTT. The encoded protein is CASSLLPPGDGHTEAFF.

This clone was counted only a few times. The V and J genes are TRBV4-2 and TRBJ2-2, with 10 bases matching TRBD1. CDR1 LGHNA and CDR2 YNFKEQ come from the germline V gene. J was trimmed by 6 bases and V by 0 bases; bases with no gene match: 1. The CDR3 has 15 amino acids. The CDR3 bases are TGTGCCAGCAGCCAAGATGGGACAGGGGCCGGGGAGCTGTTTTTT. This encodes CASSQDGTGAGELFF.

The chain links TRBV6-5 to TRBJ1-1; D ambiguous. The germline CDR1 and CDR2 sequences are MNHEY and SVGAGI. The CDR3 loop spans 15 amino acids. Trimming removed 0 bases from V and 7 bases from J, with 15 bases in between. The CDR3 sequence is CASSYSRRAGVEAFF. In DNA, the CDR3 is TGTGCCAGCAGTTACTCCAGAAGGGCGGGAGTTGAAGCTTTCTTT.

The CDR3 reads CASSRSRNNEQFF. The CDR3 nucleotides read TGTGCCAGCAGCCGTTCGAGGAACAATGAGCAGTTCTTC. J is TRBJ2-1 and V is TRBV6-5; no definite D call. CDR1 and CDR2 (germline): MNHEY, SVGAGI. Trimming pared 6 bases from V and 5 bases from J, leaving 11 bases between. This CDR3 comprises 13 residues.

The chain is built from TRBV6-1 and TRBJ2-6; D remains ambiguous. Germline V gene data show CDR1 as MNHNS and CDR2 as SASEGT. CDR3 length equals 15 residues. V dropped 6 bases and J dropped 1 base, with 10 bases sitting between them. The CDR3 bases are TGTGCCAGCAGCCTCCGTGAGTCTGGGGCCAACGTCCTGACTTTC. Protein sequence: CASSLRESGANVLTF.

The rearrangement uses TRBV4-1 and TRBJ1-6; 7 bases are a match to TRBD1. The length of the CDR3 is 18 residues. Unmatched junction bases numbered 5, after V lost 0 bases and J lost 0 bases. Per the germline V gene, CDR1 is MGHRA and CDR2 is YSYEKL. The CDR3 protein is CASSQDAQGGSYNSPLHF. The CDR3 coding sequence is TGCGCCAGCAGCCAAGACGCCCAGGGGGGCTCCTATAATTCACCCCTCCACTTT.

The sample holds a few counts of this clone. The chain links TRBV19 to TRBJ1-5; D not certain. The germline V gene has CDR1 LNHDA and CDR2 SQIVND (reference sequence). The CDR3 covers 13 residues. V gave up 5 bases and J gave up 3 bases, with 8 bases separating them. As DNA, the CDR3 is TGTGCCAGTAGTGACAAATCCAATCAGCCCCAGCATTTT. Protein: CASSDKSNQPQHF.